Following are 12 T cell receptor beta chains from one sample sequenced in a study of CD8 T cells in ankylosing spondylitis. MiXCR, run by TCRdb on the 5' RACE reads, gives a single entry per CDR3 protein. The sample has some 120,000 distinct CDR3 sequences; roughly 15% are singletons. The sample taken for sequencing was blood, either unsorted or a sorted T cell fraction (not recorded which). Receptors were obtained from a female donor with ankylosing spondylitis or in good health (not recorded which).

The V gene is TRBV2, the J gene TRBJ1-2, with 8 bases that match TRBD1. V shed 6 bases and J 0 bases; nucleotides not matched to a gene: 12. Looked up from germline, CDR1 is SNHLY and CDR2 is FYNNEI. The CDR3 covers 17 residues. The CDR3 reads CASRPKGTGWTNYGYTF. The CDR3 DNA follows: TGTGCCAGCAGGCCTAAAGGGACAGGATGGACTAACTATGGCTACACCTTC. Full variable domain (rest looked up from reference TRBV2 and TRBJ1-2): EPEVTQTPSHQVTQMGQEVILRCVPISNHLYFYWYRQILGQKVEFLVSFYNNEISEKSEIFDDQFSVERPDGSNFTLKIRSTKLEDSAMYFCASRPKGTGWTNYGYTFGSGTRLTVV.

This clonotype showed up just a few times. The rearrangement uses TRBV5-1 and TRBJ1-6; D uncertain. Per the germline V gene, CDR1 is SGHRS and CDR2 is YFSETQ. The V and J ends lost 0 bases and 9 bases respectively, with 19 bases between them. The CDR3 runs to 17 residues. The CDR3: CASSLGSNNEGSSPLHF. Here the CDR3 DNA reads TGCGCCAGCAGCTTGGGGTCGAACAATGAGGGAAGTTCACCCCTCCACTTT.

CDR3 DNA: TGCGCCAGCAGAAATTTTACTGATGGCTACACCTTC. Amino acid sequence: CASRNFTDGYTF. V and J are TRBV5-1 and TRBJ1-2; no firm D call. Germline loops: CDR1 SGHRS, CDR2 YFSETQ. This CDR3 comprises 12 residues. Trimming shortened V by 5 bases and J by 6 bases, and 11 bases separated the two germline ends.

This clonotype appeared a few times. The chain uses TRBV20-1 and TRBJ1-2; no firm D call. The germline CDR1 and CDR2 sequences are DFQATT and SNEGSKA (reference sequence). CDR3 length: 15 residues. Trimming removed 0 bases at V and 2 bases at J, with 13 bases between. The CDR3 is CSARDQSGGNYGYTF. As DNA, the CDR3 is TGCAGTGCTAGAGATCAGTCCGGAGGGAACTATGGCTACACCTTC.

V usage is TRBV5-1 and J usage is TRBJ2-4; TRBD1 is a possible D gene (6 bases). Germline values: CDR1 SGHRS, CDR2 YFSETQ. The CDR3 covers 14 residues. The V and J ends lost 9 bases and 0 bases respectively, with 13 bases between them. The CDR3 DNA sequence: TGCGCCACCGACGGGACATTAGCCAAAAACATTCAGTACTTC. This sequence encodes CATDGTLAKNIQYF.

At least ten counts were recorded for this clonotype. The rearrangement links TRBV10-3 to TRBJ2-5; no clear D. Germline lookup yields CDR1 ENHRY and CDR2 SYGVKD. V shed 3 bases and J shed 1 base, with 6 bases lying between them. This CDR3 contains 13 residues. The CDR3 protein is CAISDRTQETQYF. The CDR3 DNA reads TGTGCCATCAGTGACCGGACCCAAGAGACCCAGTACTTC.

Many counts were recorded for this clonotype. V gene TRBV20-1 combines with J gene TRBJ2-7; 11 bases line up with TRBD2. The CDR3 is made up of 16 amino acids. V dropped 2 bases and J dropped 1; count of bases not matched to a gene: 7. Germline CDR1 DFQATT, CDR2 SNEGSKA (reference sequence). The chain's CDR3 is CSARSSPSGGSYEQYF. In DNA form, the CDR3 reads TGCAGTGCTAGATCCTCCCCTAGCGGGGGGTCCTACGAGCAGTACTTC.

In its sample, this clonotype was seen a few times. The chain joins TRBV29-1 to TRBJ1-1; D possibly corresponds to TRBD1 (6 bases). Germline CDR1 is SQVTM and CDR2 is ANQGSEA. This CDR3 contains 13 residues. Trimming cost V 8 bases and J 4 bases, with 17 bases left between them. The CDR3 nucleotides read TGCAGCACCGGAGGGGGGCCCGGCACTGAAGCTTTCTTT. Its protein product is CSTGGGPGTEAFF.

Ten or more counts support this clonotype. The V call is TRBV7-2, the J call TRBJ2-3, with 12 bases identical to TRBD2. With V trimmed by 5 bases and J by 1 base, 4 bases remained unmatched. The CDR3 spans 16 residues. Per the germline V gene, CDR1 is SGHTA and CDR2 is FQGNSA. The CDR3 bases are TGTGCCAGCAGCGCCGGACTAGCGGGACGCACAGATACGCAGTATTTT. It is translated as CASSAGLAGRTDTQYF.

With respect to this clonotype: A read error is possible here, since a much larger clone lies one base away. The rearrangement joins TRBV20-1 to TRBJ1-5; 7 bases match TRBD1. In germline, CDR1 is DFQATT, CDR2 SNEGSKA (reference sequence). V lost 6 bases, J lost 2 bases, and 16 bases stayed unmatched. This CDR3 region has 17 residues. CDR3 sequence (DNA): TGCAGTGCAAATCAAAGACAGGGCCGGGCGGGCAATCAGCCCCAGCATTTT. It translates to CSANQRQGRAGNQPQHF.

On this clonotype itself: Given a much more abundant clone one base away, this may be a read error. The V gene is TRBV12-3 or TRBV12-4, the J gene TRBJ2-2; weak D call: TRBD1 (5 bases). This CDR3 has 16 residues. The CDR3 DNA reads TGTGCCGGCAGCTATACGCAGGGCGGAATCACCGGGGAGCTGTTTTTT. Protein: CAGSYTQGGITGELFF.

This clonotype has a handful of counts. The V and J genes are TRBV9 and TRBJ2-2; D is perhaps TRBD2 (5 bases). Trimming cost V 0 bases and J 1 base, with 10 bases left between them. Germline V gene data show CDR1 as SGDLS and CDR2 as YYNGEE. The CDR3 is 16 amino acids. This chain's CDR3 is CASSVGTRENTGELFF. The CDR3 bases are TGTGCCAGCAGCGTAGGAACTCGGGAGAACACCGGGGAGCTGTTTTTT.